This T cell receptor (beta chain) came from a study of identical twins. General observations from the study: An excess of low generation probability was shown by twin-shared out-of-frame alpha sequences. Models predicted less out-of-frame TCR alpha sharing in monozygotic twins than was found. Partial confounding of zero-insertion analyses by invariant MAIT and iNKT cells was possible. The abundant beta clonotypes from cord blood had fewer insertions, and memory repertoires had none of this.

V was pared by 3 bases and J by 10 bases, with 7 bases between. The CDR3 has 12 residues. Germline values: CDR1 SEHNR, CDR2 FQNEAQ (reference sequence). This clonotype was found a few times. As yet, its antigen is unknown. TCRdb analysed the 5' RACE reads with MiXCR anew, one entry per CDR3 protein. This table has under 350,000 distinct CDR3 sequences, roughly 9% appearing once. The data were also submitted as part of a second study, on yellow fever vaccine responses in identical twins.

The source material was CD8+ T cells sorted from blood. The chain links TRBV7-9 to TRBJ1-6, with D possibly matching TRBD1 (5 bases). This sequence was found in a woman younger than 30 in good health. In nucleotides, the CDR3 is TGTGCCAGCAGCTTTGACAGCTCACCCCTCCACTTT. Translation: CASSFDSSPLHF.